Below, 16 T cell receptor beta chains from the same sample are listed, as sequenced in a study of shared clonotypes between healthy human individuals. The method was immunoSEQ multiplex PCR; TCRdb's version includes in-frame clones alone and lacks a portion of them. The data contain roughly 2 million clones, less than 95% of them singletons. The naive CD8 subset, CD45RO-negative cells positively selected for CCR7, excluded terminally differentiated effector memory CD45RA+ cells. The sample was naive CD8+ T cells sorted from blood. All receptors derive from a man aged 18 to 30 in good health.

The chain joins TRBV10-3 to TRBJ2-5; 10 bases match TRBD1. The CDR3 runs 12 residues. Germline values: CDR1 ENHRY, CDR2 SYGVKD. Trimming removed 10 bases from V and 3 bases from J; junction bases left unmatched: 2. The CDR3: CATGTGEETQYF. In nucleotides, the CDR3 is TGTGCCACCGGGACAGGGGAAGAGACCCAGTACTTC.

Note on this clone: The same CDR3 can be traced to other DNA sequences in this sample. The chain couples TRBV9 to TRBJ2-7; the match to TRBD1 covers 12 bases. The CDR3 totals 15 residues. With 2 bases clipped from V and 1 base from J, the junction kept 1 base outside the gene matches. The germline CDR1 and CDR2 sequences are SGDLS and YYNGEE. In DNA, the CDR3 is TGTGCCAGCAGCGTGGGACAGGGGGCTTCCTACGAGCAGTACTTC. Translating gives CASSVGQGASYEQYF.

The table lists this clone with a count of one. V usage is TRBV9 and J usage is TRBJ2-1, with D perhaps TRBD1 (6 bases). Germline V gives CDR1 SGDLS, CDR2 YYNGEE. This CDR3 spans 15 amino acids. With 1 base removed from V and 4 bases from J, the gap between germline ends came to 12 bases. Here the CDR3 DNA reads TGTGCCAGCAGCGTAACAGGGAGTCAGTACAATGAGCAGTTCTTC. It codes for CASSVTGSQYNEQFF.

The chain uses TRBV4-1 and TRBJ1-3, with D unresolved. The V end lost 3 bases, the J end lost 8 bases, and 20 bases lay between the germline ends. From germline, CDR1 is MGHRA and CDR2 YSYEKL. The CDR3 has 16 residues. Written as DNA, the CDR3 is TGCGCCAGCAGCCAGGGTCCGGAACTTCTGGAGTACACCATATATTTT. Encoded protein: CASSQGPELLEYTIYF.

The rearrangement uses TRBV29-1 and TRBJ2-7, with TRBD1 matching 11 bases. CDR1 SQVTM and CDR2 ANQGSEA come from the germline V gene. This CDR3 has 14 residues. The V gene end was trimmed by 2 bases and the J gene end by 3 bases; junction bases not matched to a gene: 3. CDR3 nucleotide sequence: TGCAGCGTTGAACACGGGACAGGGGGCTACGAGCAGTACTTC. It yields the protein CSVEHGTGGYEQYF.

J is TRBJ2-1 and V is TRBV5-1, with D possibly being TRBD1 (6 bases). Trimming shortened V by 0 bases and J by 6 bases, and 16 bases separated the two germline ends. The CDR3 consists of 16 residues. Germline CDR1 SGHRS, CDR2 YFSETQ. Written as DNA, the CDR3 is TGCGCCAGCAGCTTGGCCTACAGGGAATCCGGCAATGAGCAGTTCTTC. It is translated as CASSLAYRESGNEQFF. The full variable domain, rest sourced from reference TRBV5-1 and TRBJ2-1, is KAGVTQTPRYLIKTRGQQVTLSCSPISGHRSVSWYQQTPGQGLQFLFEYFSETQRNKGNFPGRFSGRQFSNSRSEMNVSTLELGDSALYLCASSLAYRESGNEQFFGPGTRLTVL.

The genes are TRBV29-1 and TRBJ2-7; 7 bases map to TRBD1. Germline loops: CDR1 SQVTM, CDR2 ANQGSEA. The CDR3 extends over 15 amino acids. V lost 2 bases to trimming and J lost 5 bases; unmatched junction nucleotides: 12. CDR3 amino acids: CSVETIVTGQDEQYF. CDR3 coding DNA: TGCAGCGTTGAAACGATCGTGACAGGGCAAGACGAGCAGTACTTC.

J is TRBJ2-3 and V is TRBV19; D possibly corresponds to TRBD2 (6 bases). Germline loops: CDR1 LNHDA, CDR2 SQIVND (reference sequence). CDR3 length: 15 amino acids. With 3 bases removed from V and 6 bases from J, the gap between germline ends came to 16 bases. CDR3 amino acids: CASSIRAGPLDTQYF. The CDR3 DNA reads as TGTGCCAGTAGTATCCGGGCGGGGCCTTTGGATACGCAGTATTTT. Supplemented by reference TRBV19 and TRBJ2-3, the full variable domain reads DGGITQSPKYLFRKEGQNVTLSCEQNLNHDAMYWYRQDPGQGLRLIYYSQIVNDFQKGDIAEGYSVSREKKESFPLTVTSAQKNPTAFYLCASSIRAGPLDTQYFGPGTRLTVL.

The chain links TRBV25-1 to TRBJ2-7; no reliable D call. This CDR3 spans 13 amino acids. Trimming pared 5 bases from V and 0 bases from J, leaving 8 bases between. Germline values: CDR1 MGHDK, CDR2 SYGVNS. The CDR3 is CASSSRASYEQYF. CDR3 sequence (DNA): TGTGCCAGCAGTTCACGGGCCTCCTACGAGCAGTACTTC.

To note about this clone: Within the sample, other DNA sequences also encode this same CDR3. The chain employs TRBV9 and TRBJ2-1; D is possibly TRBD2 (5 bases). Trimming took 2 bases from V and 7 from J, leaving 10 bases between them. The CDR3 runs to 13 residues. Germline loops: CDR1 SGDLS, CDR2 YYNGEE. The CDR3: CASSVEGGNEQFF. CDR3 in DNA: TGTGCCAGCAGCGTCGAGGGCGGAAATGAGCAGTTCTTC.

This chain joins TRBV28 and TRBJ1-2; a possible D gene is TRBD1 (5 bases). The CDR3 has 13 residues. Trimming stripped 5 bases from V and 4 bases from J, with 11 bases between. Germline V CDR1 and CDR2: MDHEN, SYDVKM. CDR3 DNA sequence: TGTGCCAGCAGTATGGCGGGGGGCTATGGCTACACCTTC. It codes for CASSMAGGYGYTF.

The J gene is TRBJ2-5, the V gene TRBV5-4; no clear D gene. CDR1 SGHNT and CDR2 YYREEE come from the germline V gene (reference sequence). The CDR3 covers 14 residues. Trimming pared 1 base from V and 4 bases from J, leaving 11 bases between. Written as DNA, the CDR3 is TGTGCCAGCAGCTTGTCGTCGGGTTTAGAGACCCAGTACTTC. This translates into CASSLSSGLETQYF.

With respect to this clone: Within the sample, other DNA sequences also encode this same CDR3. The chain uses TRBV15 and TRBJ2-5; no firm D call. V was trimmed by 1 base and J by 4 bases, leaving 4 bases between them. Germline CDR1 reads LNHNV; CDR2 reads YYDKDF (reference sequence). The CDR3 loop spans 12 amino acids. The CDR3 DNA reads TGTGCCACCAGCAGAGTGGGAGAGACCCAGTACTTC. It is translated as CATSRVGETQYF. Variable domain in full (rest from reference TRBV15 and TRBJ2-5): DAMVIQNPRYQVTQFGKPVTLSCSQTLNHNVMYWYQQKSSQAPKLLFHYYDKDFNNEADTPDNFQSRRPNTSFCFLDIRSPGLGDTAMYLCATSRVGETQYFGPGTRLLVL.

The rearrangement joins TRBV30 to TRBJ1-3; 7 bases are a match to TRBD1. The CDR3 loop spans 13 amino acids. Germline V CDR1 and CDR2: GTSNPN, SVGIG (reference sequence). V shed 3 bases, J shed 4 bases, and the junction held 3 bases outside the gene matches. As DNA, the CDR3 is TGTGCCTGGAGAAGGGGGCCGGGAAACACCATATATTTT. Translation gives CAWRRGPGNTIYF.

The chain is built from TRBV6-5 and TRBJ2-1; possibly TRBD2 for D (6 bases). CDR1 and CDR2 (germline): MNHEY, SVGAGI. With 6 bases removed from V and 1 base from J, the gap between germline ends came to 13 bases. CDR3 length equals 15 residues. CDR3 residues: CASRIRERSYNEQFF. For the CDR3, the DNA is TGTGCCAGCAGAATCCGGGAGAGGTCCTACAATGAGCAGTTCTTC.

The gene calls are TRBV7-2 and TRBJ2-4; D possibly uses TRBD1 or TRBD2 (5 bases each). Per germline, CDR1 SGHTA and CDR2 FQGNSA. Trimming left V 1 base short and J 4 bases short, with 14 bases between. The CDR3 loop spans 16 amino acids. In DNA form, the CDR3 reads TGTGCCAGCAGCTTAGAACATTCCTGGGGGAAAAACATTCAGTACTTC. Its protein product is CASSLEHSWGKNIQYF.